Below, 16 T cell receptor beta chains from the same sample are listed, as sequenced in a study of shared clonotypes between healthy human individuals. Profiled with immunoSEQ multiplex PCR; TCRdb holds only in-frame clones, not every one. The profile shows some 1,900,000 clones, approximately 94% of them singletons. Positively selected for CCR7, the CD45RO-negative cells used as naive CD8 cells excluded terminally differentiated effector memory CD45RA+ cells. Sample: naive CD8+ T cells sorted from blood. Receptors were obtained from a man between 18 and 29 years old in good health.

The chain recombines TRBV6-1 with TRBJ1-3, with TRBD1 matching 9 bases. The trim removed 3 bases at V and 2 bases at J, leaving 8 bases unmatched. The CDR3 spans 17 residues. The germline V gene has CDR1 MNHNS and CDR2 SASEGT. This CDR3 reads CASSEQGTGITGNTIYF. The CDR3 nucleotides read TGTGCCAGCAGTGAGCAGGGGACAGGGATTACTGGAAACACCATATATTTT.

Written as DNA, the CDR3 is TGTGCCAGCAGCAAAGGAAGGACGGAAGCTTTCTTT. Its translation: CASSKGRTEAFF. This chain joins TRBV21-1 and TRBJ1-1. TRBV21-1 is given as a pseudogene. The CDR3 has 12 amino acids.

CDR3 loop: CASAAYAHQPQHF. DNA for the CDR3: TGTGCCAGCGCAGCCTACGCCCATCAGCCCCAGCATTTT. The chain couples TRBV2 to TRBJ1-5; D ambiguous. Germline V lookup: CDR1 SNHLY, CDR2 FYNNEI. CDR3 length: 13 residues. Trimming left V 8 bases short and J 5 bases short, with 13 bases between.

V gene TRBV6-6 combines with J gene TRBJ1-5, with D perhaps matching TRBD1 (5 bases). Germline values: CDR1 MNHNY, CDR2 SVGAGI (reference sequence). The V and J ends lost 5 bases and 0 bases respectively, with 11 bases between them. The CDR3 runs to 15 residues. Here the CDR3 DNA reads TGTGCCAGCAGTGTTGACAGTTATAGCAATCAGCCCCAGCATTTT. The encoded protein is CASSVDSYSNQPQHF.

The chain uses TRBV7-2 and TRBJ2-7; D unresolved. Between the trimmed V and J ends, which lost 0 bases and 4 bases, there was a span of 7 bases. The CDR3 is made up of 13 amino acids. The V gene's germline CDR1 is SGHTA and CDR2 FQGNSA. In DNA form, the CDR3 reads TGTGCCAGCAGCTTAGCCGTGTGGTACGAGCAGTACTTC. Protein sequence: CASSLAVWYEQYF.

This clone was observed a single time. The rearrangement uses TRBV5-4 and TRBJ2-7; no definite D call. This CDR3 region has 15 residues. In germline, CDR1 is SGHNT, CDR2 YYREEE (reference sequence). Trimming removed 5 bases at V and 2 bases at J, with 17 bases between. The CDR3 DNA sequence: TGTGCCAGCAGACCCTGGGGTAGTCCGACCTACGAGCAGTACTTC. Translating gives CASRPWGSPTYEQYF. Full variable domain (outside the CDR3, taken from reference TRBV5-4 and TRBJ2-7): ETGVTQSPTHLIKTRGQQVTLRCSSQSGHNTVSWYQQALGQGPQFIFQYYREEENGRGNFPPRFSGLQFPNYSSELNVNALELDDSALYLCASRPWGSPTYEQYFGPGTRLTVT.

This clone has a single count. This chain joins TRBV7-8 and TRBJ2-3, with 9 positions matching TRBD2. The CDR3 contains 16 residues. The ends lost 5 bases at V and 7 bases at J; junction bases unmatched: 13. The germline gives CDR1 SGHVS, CDR2 FQNEAQ. The DNA of the CDR3 is TGTGCCAGCAGCAGCCCGGAGGGTAGCGGGGGTTATACGCAGTATTTT. Residues: CASSSPEGSGGYTQYF.

The rearrangement links TRBV5-6 to TRBJ2-2; D may be TRBD1 or TRBD2 (5 bases each). The CDR3 consists of 12 residues. In germline, CDR1 is SGHDT, CDR2 YYEEEE. Trimming removed 4 bases from V and 14 bases from J, with 15 bases in between. This chain's CDR3 is CASSAGTEHLFF. The CDR3 DNA is TGTGCCAGCAGCGCCGGGACGGAGCACCTGTTTTTT. Based on the CDR3 plus reference TRBV5-6 and TRBJ2-2, the full variable domain is DAGVTQSPTHLIKTRGQQVTLRCSPKSGHDTVSWYQQALGQGPQFIFQYYEEEERQRGNFPDRFSGHQFPNYSSELNVNALLLGDSALYLCASSAGTEHLFFGEGSRLTVL.

As concerns this clone: This specimen includes other DNA sequences encoding the same CDR3. V and J are TRBV29-1 and TRBJ2-2; D unresolved. CDR1 SQVTM and CDR2 ANQGSEA come from the germline V gene. V was pared by 5 bases and J by 1 base, with 2 bases between. The CDR3 totals 11 residues. In DNA, the CDR3 is TGCAGCGTTTTGAACACCGGGGAGCTGTTTTTT. As protein: CSVLNTGELFF.

The gene calls are TRBV7-9 and TRBJ2-7; TRBD1 is a possible D gene (6 bases). This CDR3 has 16 amino acids. In germline, CDR1 is SEHNR, CDR2 FQNEAQ (reference sequence). Trimming pared 1 base from V and 2 bases from J, leaving 15 bases between. This CDR3 reads CASSLDVAGETYEQYF. CDR3 sequence (DNA): TGTGCCAGCAGCTTAGATGTGGCAGGGGAAACCTACGAGCAGTACTTC.

V usage is TRBV28 and J usage is TRBJ1-2, with 9 positions matching TRBD1. Trimming removed 4 bases from V and 6 bases from J; junction bases left unmatched: 3. The CDR3 has 13 amino acids. Germline loops: CDR1 MDHEN, CDR2 SYDVKM. CDR3: CASSSGQGDGYTF. The CDR3 DNA reads as TGTGCCAGCAGTTCGGGACAGGGAGATGGCTACACCTTC.

The rearrangement links TRBV2 to TRBJ2-7; 9 nucleotides line up with TRBD2. Germline assignment: CDR1 SNHLY and CDR2 FYNNEI. The junction had 13 bases not matched to a gene; V was cut back by 4 bases and J by 6 bases. This CDR3 has 16 residues. The CDR3 protein is CASSGTGAGGGPEQYF. CDR3 DNA sequence: TGTGCCAGCAGTGGGACGGGAGCGGGAGGTGGTCCCGAGCAGTACTTC.

The chain links TRBV27 to TRBJ1-2; tentatively, D is TRBD1 (5 bases). The V end was cut by 0 bases, the J end by 6 bases, with 11 bases between. Per germline, CDR1 MNHEY and CDR2 SMNVEV (reference sequence). CDR3 length: 14 amino acids. Here the CDR3 DNA reads TGTGCCAGCAGTTTATCGGACCCAGGGAATGGCTACACCTTC. Translating it yields CASSLSDPGNGYTF.

To note about this clone: This specimen includes other DNA sequences encoding the same CDR3. The gene calls are TRBV28 and TRBJ1-1; D is perhaps TRBD1 (6 bases). The germline CDR1 and CDR2 sequences are MDHEN and SYDVKM. The CDR3 sequence is 14 residues long. Trimming took 5 bases from V and 0 from J, leaving 10 bases between them. The CDR3 region is CASSLGQLNTEAFF. CDR3 nucleotides: TGTGCCAGCAGTCTAGGACAGTTGAACACTGAAGCTTTCTTT.

A word on this clone: Other DNA sequences in this specimen translate into the identical CDR3. J is TRBJ2-3 and V is TRBV9; D is unclear. Deletions cut 2 bases from V and 1 base from J, with 2 bases between. Per germline, CDR1 SGDLS and CDR2 YYNGEE. CDR3 size: 12 residues. The CDR3 region is CASSVGTDTQYF. CDR3 DNA: TGTGCCAGCAGCGTCGGCACAGATACGCAGTATTTT.

This clone was detected only once. The chain links TRBV12-1 to TRBJ1-2; TRBD1 is the table's D call, not checked against the DNA. TRBV12-1 is shown as a pseudogene. The CDR3 length is 14 residues. DNA of the CDR3: TGTGCCAGCAGCTTTAAGTGCAGGGGGCGATGCTACACCTTC. It specifies CASSFKCRGRCYTF.